The 5 T cell receptor beta chains listed next were all sequenced from one sample in a study of blood T cells in healthy people across ages. Alongside a J-beta primer mix, a sample-barcoded 5' primer served in a second PCR lasting about 6 to 11 cycles. A single record per CDR3 protein comes from TCRdb applying MiXCR to the 5' RACE reads. The sample shows hundreds of thousands of distinct CDR3 sequences, around 54% of them seen only once. Sequencing was done on a sample of blood. The source is a man in his 60s in good health.

This clonotype was observed once. The chain recombines TRBV4-2 with TRBJ2-7; maybe TRBD1 (7 bases). Germline lookup yields CDR1 LGHNA and CDR2 YNFKEQ. The CDR3 extends over 18 amino acids. Trimming shortened V by 2 bases and J by 3 bases, and 23 bases separated the two germline ends. The CDR3 protein is CASSQKRKGGPSDYEQYF. CDR3 DNA sequence: TGTGCCAGCAGCCAAAAAAGGAAAGGGGGCCCTAGCGACTACGAGCAGTACTTC.

In nucleotides, the CDR3 is TGCAGTGCTAGAGCTGATAGCAATCAGCCCCAGCATTTT. It translates to CSARADSNQPQHF. The rearrangement uses TRBV20-1 and TRBJ1-5; no firm D call. V gave up 1 base and J gave up 0 bases, with 4 bases separating them. Germline V CDR1 and CDR2: DFQATT, SNEGSKA (reference sequence). This CDR3 comprises 13 residues.

The chain uses TRBV29-1 and TRBJ1-2; no definite D call. Germline CDR1 and CDR2: SQVTM and ANQGSEA. V lost 2 bases to trimming and J lost 7 bases, with 11 bases between them. This CDR3 contains 12 residues. CDR3 residues: CSVEYQKGGYTF. As DNA, the CDR3 is TGCAGCGTTGAATACCAAAAAGGTGGCTACACCTTC.

This clonotype showed up just a few times. The genes are TRBV6-2 or TRBV6-3 and TRBJ2-5, with 7 bases lining up with TRBD1. Germline CDR1 is MNHEY and CDR2 is SVGEGT. V lost 6 bases and J lost 0; bases outside the gene matches: 1. The CDR3 covers 13 residues. In DNA form, the CDR3 reads TGTGCCAGCAGAGGGGGCTACCAAGAGACCCAGTACTTC. It specifies CASRGGYQETQYF.

This chain uses TRBV4-2 with TRBJ2-7, with D perhaps being TRBD1 or TRBD2 (5 bases each). The germline CDR1 and CDR2 sequences are LGHNA and YNFKEQ. V dropped 5 bases and J dropped 5 bases, with 16 bases sitting between them. This CDR3 has 14 amino acids. This CDR3 reads CASSGTGTVHEQYF. As DNA, the CDR3 is TGTGCCAGCAGCGGCACCGGGACGGTCCACGAGCAGTACTTC.